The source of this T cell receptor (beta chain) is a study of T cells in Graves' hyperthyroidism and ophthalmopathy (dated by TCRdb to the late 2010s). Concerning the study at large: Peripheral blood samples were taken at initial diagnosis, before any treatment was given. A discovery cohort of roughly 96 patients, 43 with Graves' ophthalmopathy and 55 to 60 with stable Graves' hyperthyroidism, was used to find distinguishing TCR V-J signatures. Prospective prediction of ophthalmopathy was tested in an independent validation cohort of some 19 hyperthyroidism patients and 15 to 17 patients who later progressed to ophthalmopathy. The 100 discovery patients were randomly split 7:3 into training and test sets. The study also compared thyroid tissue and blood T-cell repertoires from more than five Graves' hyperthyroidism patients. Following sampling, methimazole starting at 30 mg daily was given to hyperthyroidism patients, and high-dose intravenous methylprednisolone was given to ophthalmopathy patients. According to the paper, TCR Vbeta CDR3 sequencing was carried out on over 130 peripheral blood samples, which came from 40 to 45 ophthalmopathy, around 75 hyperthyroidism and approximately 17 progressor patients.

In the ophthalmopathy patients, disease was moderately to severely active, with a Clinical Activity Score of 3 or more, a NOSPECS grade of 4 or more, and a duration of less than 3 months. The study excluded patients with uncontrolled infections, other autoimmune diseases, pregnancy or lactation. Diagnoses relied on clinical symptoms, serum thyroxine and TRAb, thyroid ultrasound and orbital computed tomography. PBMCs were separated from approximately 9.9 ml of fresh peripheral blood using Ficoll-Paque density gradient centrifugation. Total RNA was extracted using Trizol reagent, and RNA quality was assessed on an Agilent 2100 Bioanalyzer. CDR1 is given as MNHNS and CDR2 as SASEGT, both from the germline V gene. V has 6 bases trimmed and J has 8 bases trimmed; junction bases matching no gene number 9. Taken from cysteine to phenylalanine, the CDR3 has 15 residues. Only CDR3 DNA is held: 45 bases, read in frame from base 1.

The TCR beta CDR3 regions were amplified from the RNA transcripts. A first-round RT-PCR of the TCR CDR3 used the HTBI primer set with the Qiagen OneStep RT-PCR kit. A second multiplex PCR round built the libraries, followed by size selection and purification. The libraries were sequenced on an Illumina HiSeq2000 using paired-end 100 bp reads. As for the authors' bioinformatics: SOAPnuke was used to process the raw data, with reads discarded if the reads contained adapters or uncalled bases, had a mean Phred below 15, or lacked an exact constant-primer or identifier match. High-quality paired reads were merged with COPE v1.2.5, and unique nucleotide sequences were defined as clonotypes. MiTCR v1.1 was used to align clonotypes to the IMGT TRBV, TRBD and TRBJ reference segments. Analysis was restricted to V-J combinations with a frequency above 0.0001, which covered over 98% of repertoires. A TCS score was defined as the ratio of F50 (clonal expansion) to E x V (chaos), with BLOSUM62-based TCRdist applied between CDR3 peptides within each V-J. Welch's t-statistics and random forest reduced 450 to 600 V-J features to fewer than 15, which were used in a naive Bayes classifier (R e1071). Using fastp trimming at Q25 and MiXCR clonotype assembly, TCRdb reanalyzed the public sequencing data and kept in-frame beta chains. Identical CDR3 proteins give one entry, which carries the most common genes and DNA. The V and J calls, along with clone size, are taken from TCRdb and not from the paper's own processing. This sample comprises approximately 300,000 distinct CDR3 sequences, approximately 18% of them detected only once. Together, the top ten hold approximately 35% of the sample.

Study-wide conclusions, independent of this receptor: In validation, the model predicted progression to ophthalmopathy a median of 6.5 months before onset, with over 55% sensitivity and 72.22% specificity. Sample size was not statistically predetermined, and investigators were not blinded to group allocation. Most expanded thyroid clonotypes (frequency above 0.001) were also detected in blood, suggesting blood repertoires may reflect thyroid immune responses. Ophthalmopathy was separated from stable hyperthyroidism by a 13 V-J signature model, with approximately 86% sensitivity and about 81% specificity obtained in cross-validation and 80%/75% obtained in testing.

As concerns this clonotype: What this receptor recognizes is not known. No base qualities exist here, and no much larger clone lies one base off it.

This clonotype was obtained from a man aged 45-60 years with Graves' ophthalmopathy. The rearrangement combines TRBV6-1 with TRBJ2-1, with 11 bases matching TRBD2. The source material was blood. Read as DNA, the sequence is TGTGCCAGCAGACTTCCTAGCGGGAGGTTCGATGAGCAGTTCTTC. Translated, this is CASRLPSGRFDEQFF.